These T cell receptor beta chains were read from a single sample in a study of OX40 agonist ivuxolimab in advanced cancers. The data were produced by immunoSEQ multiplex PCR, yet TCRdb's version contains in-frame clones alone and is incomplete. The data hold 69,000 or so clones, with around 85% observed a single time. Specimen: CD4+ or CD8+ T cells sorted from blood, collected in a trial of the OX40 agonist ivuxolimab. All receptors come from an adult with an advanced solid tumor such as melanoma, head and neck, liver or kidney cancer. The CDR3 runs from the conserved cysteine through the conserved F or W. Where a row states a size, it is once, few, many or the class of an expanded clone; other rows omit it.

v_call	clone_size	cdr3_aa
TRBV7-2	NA	CASSSVGSKQETQYF
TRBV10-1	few	CASSGGTGPFDPLHF
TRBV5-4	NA	CASSPGTGNEQYF
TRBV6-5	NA	CASRGGGRPNTEAFF
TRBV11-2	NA	CASSFSLAGRDTQYF
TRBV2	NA	CASSGEGILHQHF
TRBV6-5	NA	CASSYTGQGGETQYF
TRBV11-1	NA	CASMDSSSYEQYF
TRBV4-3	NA	CASSQDRTPQRTQYF
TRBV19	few	CASSIAQGTDTQYF
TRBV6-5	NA	CASSYSGYSGANVLTF
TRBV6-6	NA	CATLAGGGSDTQYF
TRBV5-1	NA	CASTQPGGNQETQYF
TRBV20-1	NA	CSAQKGNEQFF
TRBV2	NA	CASSEARVRETQYF
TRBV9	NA	CASSGTDRISTDTQYF
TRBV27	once	CASSLSPTGLIYEQYF
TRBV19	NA	CASSKQQGISYEQYF
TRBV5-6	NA	CASSYRGNTGELFF
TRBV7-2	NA	CASSLLGTLPPYEQYF
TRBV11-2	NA	CASSSRGPTANEQYF
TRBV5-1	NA	CASSQGGAGEKLFF
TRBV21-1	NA	CASSKGTGWVYEQYF
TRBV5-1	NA	CASSDKLPNEQFF
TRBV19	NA	CASSIDSTAGELFF
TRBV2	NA	CASSADRGTGNTIYF
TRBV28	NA	CASSSVRRGSYNEQFF
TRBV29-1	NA	CSVEMTGRGHYEQYF
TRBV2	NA	CASSVRVAYEQYF
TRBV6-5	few	CASSYSRAGDTEAFF
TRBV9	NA	CASSDLRTPRPFF
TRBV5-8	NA	CASSEGQGTQYF
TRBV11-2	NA	CASSWGSGAETQYF
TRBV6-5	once	CASSLQGGLSPLHF
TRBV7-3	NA	CASSLTGDRSQPQHF
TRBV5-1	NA	CASSLAVSGSPLHF
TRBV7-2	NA	CASSSQETQYF
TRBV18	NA	CASSPGQGFGGANVLTF
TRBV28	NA	CASTPDSINSPLHF
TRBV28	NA	CASSLRQIFTEAFF
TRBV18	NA	CASSPGHQETQYF
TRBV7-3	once	CASSPGRGATYEQYF
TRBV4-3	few	CASSQGDRGSVYEQYF
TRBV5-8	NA	CASSWGEARGEQYF
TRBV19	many	CASSPPGAGTGELFF
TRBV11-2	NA	CASSLDSSYEQYF
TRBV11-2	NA	CASSLRGAGANTEAFF
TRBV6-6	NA	CASRQGGEKLFF
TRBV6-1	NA	CASSEIGQFYTF
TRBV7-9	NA	CASSPYDEQFF
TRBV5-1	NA	CASSLMGDQPQHF
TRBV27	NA	CASSLKGGPYEQYF